The 31 T cell receptor beta chains below all came from one sample that was sequenced in a study of human T cells and chemical hapten exposure. MiXCR, applied by TCRdb to the RACE reads, yields one record per CDR3 protein. The sample has 150,000 to 200,000 distinct CDR3 sequences; about 25% are singletons. Regarding time point: patch test 3, about 24 weeks after DPC sensitization. The treatment was: therapeutic diphenylcyclopropenone sensitization with weekly scalp DPC. The sample here was whole blood, taken in connection with sensitization to the hapten diphenylcyclopropenone (DPC). Receptors were obtained from a woman in her forties with alopecia areata. Some clones in this sample may be carry-over from other donors' samples.

V is TRBV20-1 and J is TRBJ2-7; D not resolved. Germline V gene data show CDR1 as DFQATT and CDR2 as SNEGSKA (reference sequence). The V end lost 5 bases, the J end lost 0 bases, and 17 bases lay between the germline ends. This CDR3 spans 15 amino acids. In DNA, the CDR3 is TGCAGTGCTTCCCCGGCGGCGAGCACCTCCTACGAGCAGTACTTC. Amino acids: CSASPAASTSYEQYF.

This clonotype was detected only a few times. The CDR3 region is CSATLAAGGYEQYF. The CDR3 DNA reads as TGCAGTGCGACACTAGCGGCCGGGGGATACGAGCAGTACTTC. The chain carries TRBV20-1 and TRBJ2-7; 8 bases match TRBD2. This CDR3 has 14 residues. Germline CDR1 DFQATT, CDR2 SNEGSKA (reference sequence). Germline trimming cut 6 bases from V and 4 bases from J; bases unmatched to any gene: 11.

The gene calls are TRBV28 and TRBJ2-2; D not certain. Germline CDR1 is MDHEN and CDR2 is SYDVKM. This CDR3 is built from 13 residues. The ends were cut back, 6 bases at V and 5 bases at J, with 10 bases in the middle. CDR3 amino acids: CASRAFRTGELFF. Written as DNA, the CDR3 is TGTGCCAGCAGGGCCTTCCGTACCGGGGAGCTGTTTTTT.

The V gene is TRBV5-1, the J gene TRBJ2-1; 10 nucleotides agree with TRBD1. The CDR3 has 15 residues. Germline-derived CDR1 and CDR2 are SGHRS and YFSETQ. J gave up 8 bases and V 4 bases, and 9 bases lay outside the gene matches. CDR3 in amino acids: CASSPLPGTGDEQFF. CDR3 coding DNA: TGCGCCAGCAGCCCCTTACCCGGGACAGGGGATGAGCAGTTCTTC.

J is TRBJ2-6 and V is TRBV20-1; D could derive from TRBD1 or TRBD2 (5 bases each). CDR3 size: 17 residues. Germline CDR1 and CDR2: DFQATT and SNEGSKA (reference sequence). V was clipped by 6 bases and J by 1 base, with 19 bases between them. CDR3: CSANGHGTPSGANVLTF. Here the CDR3 DNA reads TGCAGTGCCAACGGACACGGGACCCCGTCTGGGGCCAACGTCCTGACTTTC.

This clonotype turned up a few times. The genes are TRBV7-2 and TRBJ2-1; D unclear. V lost 5 bases to trimming and J lost 13 bases, with 12 bases between them. This CDR3 is 11 amino acids long. CDR1 SGHTA and CDR2 FQGNSA come from the germline V gene. This CDR3 reads CASSTSLAQFF. The CDR3 region has the DNA TGTGCCAGCAGCACCTCACTGGCACAGTTCTTC. Looking up the rest from reference TRBV7-2 and TRBJ2-1 gives the full variable domain: GAGVSQSPSNKVTEKGKDVELRCDPISGHTALYWYRQSLGQGLEFLIYFQGNSAPDKSGLPSDRFSAERTGGSVSTLTIQRTQQEDSAVYLCASSTSLAQFFGPGTRLTVL.

The rearrangement joins TRBV7-9 to TRBJ2-2; 10 bases align to TRBD2. V dropped 4 bases and J dropped 5; count of bases not matched to a gene: 4. CDR3 length: 15 residues. CDR1 SEHNR and CDR2 FQNEAQ come from the germline V gene (reference sequence). The CDR3 DNA sequence: TGTGCCAGCAGCTCTAGCGGGAGCGGGACCGGGGAGCTGTTTTTT. As protein: CASSSSGSGTGELFF.

Ten or more counts support this clonotype. This chain uses TRBV4-3 with TRBJ1-1, with unresolved D. The CDR3 runs 14 residues. CDR1 LGHNA and CDR2 YSLEER come from the germline V gene. Deletions cut 0 bases from V and 2 bases from J, with 7 bases between. CDR3 nucleotides: TGCGCCAGCAGCCAAGATTGGAGCAACACTGAAGCTTTCTTT. The encoded protein is CASSQDWSNTEAFF.

This chain connects TRBV6-2 or TRBV6-3 to TRBJ2-1; 8 bases are a match to TRBD2. Germline lookup yields CDR1 MNHEY and CDR2 SVGEGT. This CDR3 spans 16 amino acids. Trimming removed 5 bases from V and 1 base from J; junction bases left unmatched: 7. CDR3 DNA: TGTGCCAGCAGTCCTTCTAGCGGGCCATCCTACAATGAGCAGTTCTTC. This gives the protein CASSPSSGPSYNEQFF.

This clonotype was found a few times. The chain uses TRBV7-2 and TRBJ1-5, with D perhaps matching TRBD1 (5 bases). With 3 bases removed from V and 8 bases from J, the gap between germline ends came to 11 bases. The CDR3 consists of 13 residues. Germline values: CDR1 SGHTA, CDR2 FQGNSA. CDR3 protein: CASSFAGGEPQHF. For the CDR3, the DNA is TGTGCCAGCAGCTTTGCGGGGGGAGAGCCCCAGCATTTT. The variable domain in full, with the rest retrieved from reference TRBV7-2 and TRBJ1-5, is GAGVSQSPSNKVTEKGKDVELRCDPISGHTALYWYRQSLGQGLEFLIYFQGNSAPDKSGLPSDRFSAERTGGSVSTLTIQRTQQEDSAVYLCASSFAGGEPQHFGDGTRLSIL.

The rearrangement uses TRBV6-2 or TRBV6-3 and TRBJ2-7, with D perhaps TRBD2 (7 bases). CDR1 is MNHEY, CDR2 SVGEGT, per germline. CDR3 length: 15 residues. V lost 6 bases and J 0 bases, leaving 15 bases between the germline ends. The DNA for the CDR3 is TGTGCCAGCAGCGATGGGGGGGCCAGCTCCTACGAGCAGTACTTC. It specifies CASSDGGASSYEQYF.

The rearrangement joins TRBV12-3 or TRBV12-4 to TRBJ2-1, with TRBD2 matching 10 bases. The CDR3 consists of 15 residues. J gave up 6 bases and V 6 bases, and 8 bases lay outside the gene matches. The CDR3 DNA reads TGTGCCAGCAGCCCTACTAGCGGGACAACCAATGAGCAGTTCTTC. Translation: CASSPTSGTTNEQFF.

V usage is TRBV7-2 and J usage is TRBJ2-6, with a weak D call TRBD2 (5 bases). There are 16 residues in the CDR3. Germline V gives CDR1 SGHTA, CDR2 FQGNSA. V dropped 5 bases and J dropped 0 bases, with 11 bases sitting between them. CDR3 sequence reads: CASSPGLISGANVLTF. CDR3 nucleotide sequence: TGTGCCAGCAGCCCCGGACTGATCTCTGGGGCCAACGTCCTGACTTTC. The full variable domain, rest sourced from reference TRBV7-2 and TRBJ2-6, is GAGVSQSPSNKVTEKGKDVELRCDPISGHTALYWYRQSLGQGLEFLIYFQGNSAPDKSGLPSDRFSAERTGGSVSTLTIQRTQQEDSAVYLCASSPGLISGANVLTFGAGSRLTVL.

This clonotype was picked up many times. The CDR3 here is CASSQDFRVGEDTQYF. Here the CDR3 DNA reads TGCGCCAGCAGCCAAGATTTCCGGGTCGGAGAAGATACGCAGTATTTT. J is TRBJ2-3 and V is TRBV4-3; D remains ambiguous. Germline assignment: CDR1 LGHNA and CDR2 YSLEER. Trimming removed 0 bases from V and 5 bases from J, with 15 bases in between. CDR3 length: 16 amino acids.

This clonotype was seen just once. The rearrangement uses TRBV18 and TRBJ2-3; a weak D match, TRBD2 (5 bases). CDR3 length: 15 residues. Germline-derived CDR1 and CDR2 are KGHSH and LQKENI. The V gene lost 4 bases and the J gene lost 5 bases, with 16 bases spanning the gap. The CDR3 DNA follows: TGTGCCAGCTCACTTGATACGGCGGGCGGAGATACGCAGTATTTT. It translates to CASSLDTAGGDTQYF.

The chain is built from TRBV25-1 and TRBJ2-7, with 7 bases aligning to TRBD2. This CDR3 is built from 13 residues. With V trimmed by 6 bases and J by 2 bases, 4 bases remained unmatched. Germline CDR1 is MGHDK and CDR2 is SYGVNS. CDR3 loop: CASRASGTYEQYF. The CDR3 DNA is TGTGCCAGCAGAGCGAGCGGGACCTACGAGCAGTACTTC.

The chain combines TRBV20-1 with TRBJ1-2; D ambiguous. The germline V gene has CDR1 DFQATT and CDR2 SNEGSKA (reference sequence). The V end was cut by 1 base, the J end by 7 bases, with 16 bases between. CDR3 length: 14 amino acids. Here the CDR3 DNA reads TGCAGTGCTAGAGTTGTCGTCCCCGGACCTGGCTACACCTTC. Its translation is CSARVVVPGPGYTF.

The J gene is TRBJ2-5, the V gene TRBV10-3, with unresolved D. Germline-derived CDR1 and CDR2 are ENHRY and SYGVKD. CDR3 length: 11 residues. V lost 8 bases and J 7 bases, leaving 11 bases between the germline ends. In nucleotides, the CDR3 is TGTGCCATCGGGATATCGGGGACCCAGTACTTC. This sequence encodes CAIGISGTQYF.

J is TRBJ2-7 and V is TRBV27; D uncertain. The length of the CDR3 is 16 residues. V lost 6 bases to trimming and J lost 4 bases, with 22 bases between them. From germline, CDR1 is MNHEY and CDR2 SMNVEV (reference sequence). The CDR3 DNA reads TGTGCCAGCAGACCAACCTTAGACCCACGCGGTTACGAGCAGTACTTC. Amino acid sequence: CASRPTLDPRGYEQYF.

This clonotype has a handful of counts. The V call is TRBV2, the J call TRBJ1-6; D ambiguous. The V gene lost 4 bases and the J gene lost 9 bases, with 13 bases spanning the gap. The CDR3 consists of 14 residues. Looked up from germline, CDR1 is SNHLY and CDR2 is FYNNEI. This CDR3 is CASSVDRRASPLHF. The CDR3, as DNA: TGTGCCAGCAGTGTTGACCGTAGGGCTTCACCCCTCCACTTT.

As DNA, the CDR3 is TGTGCCAGCAGTTTTCGGGCAGGGGGCCGAAACACCATATATTTT. The encoded protein is CASSFRAGGRNTIYF. The chain has TRBV12-3 or TRBV12-4 and TRBJ1-3; 8 nucleotides match TRBD1. Trimming at V came to 3 bases and at J to 5 bases, leaving 6 bases not matched to a gene. CDR3 length equals 15 residues.

The chain employs TRBV6-6 and TRBJ2-1; D may match TRBD1 or TRBD2 (5 bases each). CDR3 length equals 13 residues. CDR1 and CDR2 from the germline V gene are MNHNY and SVGAGI (reference sequence). V dropped 2 bases and J dropped 5 bases, with 7 bases sitting between them. This CDR3 reads CASSYMGDNEQFF. CDR3 nucleotide sequence: TGTGCCAGCAGTTACATGGGGGACAATGAGCAGTTCTTC.

The rearrangement links TRBV29-1 to TRBJ2-1; a weak D match, TRBD2 (7 bases). V shed 6 bases and J shed 7 bases, with 19 bases lying between them. The CDR3 spans 14 residues. Germline CDR1 and CDR2: SQVTM and ANQGSEA. CDR3 in DNA: TGCAGCGTGGGGGTCTGGGGGAGGGGGAATGAGCAGTTCTTC. Its translation: CSVGVWGRGNEQFF.

The chain employs TRBV5-4 and TRBJ2-1, with TRBD1 as a possible D gene (6 bases). Germline values: CDR1 SGHNT, CDR2 YYREEE (reference sequence). Trimming left V 2 bases short and J 0 bases short, with 9 bases between. The CDR3 extends over 15 amino acids. CDR3: CASSLQGSSYNEQFF. Here the CDR3 DNA reads TGTGCCAGCAGCTTACAGGGTAGCTCCTACAATGAGCAGTTCTTC.

This clonotype occurred a few times. The J gene is TRBJ1-2, the V gene TRBV29-1; weak D call: TRBD1 (5 bases). Germline loops: CDR1 SQVTM, CDR2 ANQGSEA. V was pared by 2 bases and J by 8 bases, with 18 bases between. The CDR3 sequence is 14 residues long. The CDR3 coding sequence is TGCAGCGTTGAATGGGGGGGAAGAGCGGTAGGCTACACCTTC. Amino acid sequence: CSVEWGGRAVGYTF.

This clonotype was counted a few times. This chain joins TRBV20-1 and TRBJ2-3; 10 bases line up with TRBD2. Germline V CDR1 and CDR2: DFQATT, SNEGSKA (reference sequence). The V gene end was trimmed by 0 bases and the J gene end by 6 bases; junction bases not matched to a gene: 9. The CDR3 loop spans 16 amino acids. This CDR3 is CSARDPETSGPDTQYF. CDR3 nucleotides: TGCAGTGCTAGAGATCCCGAGACTAGCGGGCCCGATACGCAGTATTTT.

This clonotype was detected only a few times. V and J are TRBV12-3 or TRBV12-4 and TRBJ2-3; D call uncertain. The CDR3 runs 13 residues. V lost 3 bases and J 3 bases, leaving 7 bases between the germline ends. CDR3 sequence: CASSLGKTDTQYF. The CDR3 DNA reads as TGTGCCAGCAGTTTGGGAAAAACAGATACGCAGTATTTT.

This clonotype was picked up a small number of times. In DNA, the CDR3 is TGTGCCAGCGGGCTGGGGGGGTCCTACGAGCAGTACTTC. Amino acids: CASGLGGSYEQYF. The gene calls are TRBV9 and TRBJ2-7; 7 positions agree with TRBD2. This CDR3 is built from 13 residues. The ends lost 7 bases at V and 1 base at J; junction bases unmatched: 5. The germline V gene has CDR1 SGDLS and CDR2 YYNGEE.

This chain links TRBV29-1 with TRBJ2-2, with 9 nucleotides matching TRBD1. Germline V gives CDR1 SQVTM, CDR2 ANQGSEA. V shed 4 bases and J 4 bases; nucleotides not matched to a gene: 7. This CDR3 spans 15 amino acids. The CDR3 bases are TGCAGCGTTGTGGCGGGACAGGGCTTCACCGGGGAGCTGTTTTTT. It translates to CSVVAGQGFTGELFF.

The chain recombines TRBV20-1 with TRBJ2-6; D call uncertain. The CDR3 contains 13 residues. Trimming pared 6 bases from V and 2 bases from J, leaving 8 bases between. The germline V gene has CDR1 DFQATT and CDR2 SNEGSKA (reference sequence). CDR3 protein: CSAKSPGANVLTF. DNA of the CDR3: TGCAGTGCCAAGAGCCCTGGGGCCAACGTCCTGACTTTC.

This clonotype showed up just a few times. This chain links TRBV7-2 with TRBJ2-1; a possible D gene is TRBD1 (6 bases). CDR1 is SGHTA, CDR2 FQGNSA, per germline. Trimming removed 8 bases from V and 1 base from J, with 15 bases in between. The CDR3 totals 15 residues. The CDR3 coding sequence is TGTGCCAGCTACAAGGCGAGGGGGTCCTACAATGAGCAGTTCTTC. Protein product: CASYKARGSYNEQFF. The full variable domain, in which reference TRBV7-2 and TRBJ2-1 provide the parts outside the CDR3, is GAGVSQSPSNKVTEKGKDVELRCDPISGHTALYWYRQSLGQGLEFLIYFQGNSAPDKSGLPSDRFSAERTGGSVSTLTIQRTQQEDSAVYLCASYKARGSYNEQFFGPGTRLTVL.